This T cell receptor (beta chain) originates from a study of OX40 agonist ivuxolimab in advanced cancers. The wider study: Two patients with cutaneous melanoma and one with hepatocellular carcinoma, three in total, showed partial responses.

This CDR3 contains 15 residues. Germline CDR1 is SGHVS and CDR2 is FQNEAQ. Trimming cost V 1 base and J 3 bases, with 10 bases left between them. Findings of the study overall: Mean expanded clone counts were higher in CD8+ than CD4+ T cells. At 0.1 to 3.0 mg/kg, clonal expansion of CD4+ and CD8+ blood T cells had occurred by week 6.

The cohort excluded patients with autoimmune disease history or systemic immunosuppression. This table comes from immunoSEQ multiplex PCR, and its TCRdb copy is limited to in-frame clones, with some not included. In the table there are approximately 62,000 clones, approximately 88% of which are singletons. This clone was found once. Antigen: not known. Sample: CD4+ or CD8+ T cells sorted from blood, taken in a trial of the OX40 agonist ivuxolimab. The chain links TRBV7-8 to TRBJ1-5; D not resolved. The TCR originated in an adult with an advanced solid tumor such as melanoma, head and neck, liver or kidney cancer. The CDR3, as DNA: TGTGCCAGCAGCTTAGGATCCGGGATCAATCAGCCCCAGCATTTT. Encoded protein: CASSLGSGINQPQHF.